This T cell receptor (beta chain) was identified during a study of blood T cell repertoires in COVID-19. Produced via immunoSEQ multiplex PCR; TCRdb's table is partial and in-frame only. The sample holds about 320,000 clones, roughly nine tenths seen once. CDR3 length equals 15 residues. Trimming removed 1 base from V and 1 base from J; junction bases left unmatched: 1. CDR1 is SNHLY and CDR2 is FYNNEI in the germline V gene. The receptor was derived from a man in his fifties or sixties who had recovered from COVID-19. The sample taken for sequencing was PBMCs or T cells enriched from blood (not recorded which). The chain combines TRBV2 with TRBJ1-5; 7 nucleotides align to TRBD1. The CDR3 region has the DNA TGTGCCAGCAGTGAAGAGGGGGCAAGCAATCAGCCCCAGCATTTT. Translated: CASSEEGASNQPQHF.